A single sample gave rise to the 18 T cell receptor beta chains below, sequenced in a study of T cells in Graves' hyperthyroidism and ophthalmopathy (dated by TCRdb to between 2019 and 2020). Libraries were prepared through multiplex PCR. Sequencing used an Illumina HiSeq 2000. TCR beta CDR3 regions were amplified from RNA transcripts. The TCR CDR3 was subjected to a first round of RT-PCR using the HTBI primer set and the Qiagen OneStep RT-PCR kit. The raw public data were reprocessed by TCRdb itself: fastp quality trimming at Q25, MiXCR clonotype calling, in-frame beta chains only. Records with the same CDR3 protein are collapsed into one entry carrying the most frequent genes and DNA. In all, the sample holds around 270,000 distinct CDR3 sequences, and approximately 18% of those were seen once. The top ten hold 39% of the sample. Material for sequencing was blood. Receptors originate from a man aged 50-59 years with Graves' ophthalmopathy.

This clonotype was recorded many times. This rearrangement joins TRBV6-5 to TRBJ2-1; D is undetermined. V lost 2 bases, J lost 9 bases, and 14 bases lay in between. The CDR3 sequence is 14 residues long. Germline V gene lookup returns CDR1 MNHEY and CDR2 SVGAGI. The CDR3 DNA follows: TGTGCCAGCAGTTACGACCGCCCCTGGGGTGAGCAGTTCTTC. It translates to CASSYDRPWGEQFF.

This clonotype was observed at least ten times. The rearrangement joins TRBV6-1 to TRBJ1-5, with 7 bases matching TRBD1. The CDR3 loop spans 15 amino acids. Per the germline V gene, CDR1 is MNHNS and CDR2 is SASEGT. J gave up 0 bases and V 5 bases, and 4 bases lay outside the gene matches. CDR3 sequence reads: CASSRTGVSNQPQHF. CDR3 sequence (DNA): TGTGCCAGCAGTCGGACAGGAGTTAGCAATCAGCCCCAGCATTTT.

The chain is built from TRBV7-9 and TRBJ2-3, with TRBD2 matching 10 bases. Germline V gene data show CDR1 as SEHNR and CDR2 as FQNEAQ (reference sequence). The CDR3 consists of 13 residues. V gave up 6 bases and J gave up 8 bases; unmatched junction bases: 5. The chain's CDR3 is CASSPSGSGTQYF. The CDR3 nucleotides are TGTGCCAGCAGTCCTAGCGGGAGCGGTACGCAGTATTTT.

V usage is TRBV20-1 and J usage is TRBJ2-7; 9 bases map to TRBD1. The CDR3 is 13 residues long. With V trimmed by 5 bases and J by 0 bases, 2 bases remained unmatched. Germline V gene sequence: CDR1 DFQATT, CDR2 SNEGSKA (reference sequence). The CDR3 bases are TGCAGTGCTGGGGGACAGGGCTCCTACGAGCAGTACTTC. Translating gives CSAGGQGSYEQYF.

This clonotype was recorded at least ten times. The CDR3 here is CASSPLGAGGSYEQYF. The CDR3 nucleotides are TGTGCCAGCAGCCCGTTAGGGGCGGGAGGTTCCTACGAGCAGTACTTC. This rearrangement joins TRBV13 to TRBJ2-7; 8 nucleotides agree with TRBD2. V was pared by 5 bases and J by 1 base, with 10 bases of the junction left unmatched. Germline-derived CDR1 and CDR2 are PRHDT and FYEKMQ (reference sequence). CDR3 size: 16 residues. Together with reference TRBV13 and TRBJ2-7, the CDR3 gives the full variable domain: AAGVIQSPRHLIKEKRETATLKCYPIPRHDTVYWYQQGPGQDPQFLISFYEKMQSDKGSIPDRFSAQQFSDYHSELNMSSLELGDSALYFCASSPLGAGGSYEQYFGPGTRLTVT.

This clonotype was picked up a small number of times. This chain links TRBV27 with TRBJ2-2, with a possible D match to TRBD2 (5 bases). V was pared by 3 bases and J by 1 base, with 9 bases between. The CDR3 totals 15 residues. Looked up from germline, CDR1 is MNHEY and CDR2 is SMNVEV (reference sequence). The CDR3 here is CASSFGVVNTGELFF. CDR3 nucleotide sequence: TGTGCCAGCAGTTTCGGGGTCGTGAACACCGGGGAGCTGTTTTTT.

A few counts support this clonotype. The chain has TRBV19 and TRBJ1-5; D not certain. Trimming stripped 7 bases from V and 1 base from J, with 14 bases between. The germline gives CDR1 LNHDA, CDR2 SQIVND (reference sequence). This CDR3 contains 15 residues. The CDR3 reads CASTRLAGSNQPQHF. CDR3 bases: TGTGCCAGTACCCGTCTCGCGGGGAGCAATCAGCCCCAGCATTTT.

This clonotype was counted between two and nine times. The chain carries TRBV7-6 and TRBJ2-7; 8 bases line up with TRBD2. The CDR3 spans 16 residues. With V trimmed by 4 bases and J by 0 bases, 8 bases remained unmatched. Germline V gene sequence: CDR1 SGHVS, CDR2 FNYEAQ. CDR3 amino acids: CASSSSSGHSSYEQYF. The CDR3 DNA reads as TGTGCCAGCAGCTCCTCTAGCGGGCATAGCTCCTACGAGCAGTACTTC.

This clonotype was picked up many times. The chain recombines TRBV7-9 with TRBJ1-1, with 12 bases that match TRBD1. V lost 3 bases, J lost 1 base, and 6 bases stayed unmatched. This CDR3 has 17 residues. Germline V gene sequence: CDR1 SEHNR, CDR2 FQNEAQ (reference sequence). The CDR3 loop is CASSFGTGGRGNTEAFF. DNA for the CDR3: TGTGCCAGCAGCTTCGGGACAGGGGGCAGGGGGAACACTGAAGCTTTCTTT. The full variable domain, its missing parts supplied by reference TRBV7-9 and TRBJ1-1, is DTGVSQNPRHKITKRGQNVTFRCDPISEHNRLYWYRQTLGQGPEFLTYFQNEAQLEKSRLLSDRFSAERPKGSFSTLEIQRTEQGDSAMYLCASSFGTGGRGNTEAFFGQGTRLTVV.

In its sample, this clonotype was seen many times. The genes are TRBV3-1 and TRBJ2-7; possibly TRBD2 for D (5 bases). The CDR3 is made up of 16 amino acids. The germline V gene has CDR1 LGHDT and CDR2 YNNKEL (reference sequence). The V end was cut by 1 base, the J end by 1 base, with 14 bases between. The DNA of the CDR3 is TGTGCCAGCAGCCAAGGGTCGGGGATCCAATCCTACGAGCAGTACTTC. Residues: CASSQGSGIQSYEQYF.

Concerning this clonotype: A read error may explain this, as a much larger clone is one base away. Since the CDR3 does not end with the conserved phenylalanine or tryptophan, this likely comes from a read error. This chain links TRBV7-8 with TRBJ2-7, with D perhaps TRBD2 (5 bases). Between the trimmed V and J ends, which lost 1 base and 2 bases, there was a span of 18 bases. This CDR3 contains 17 residues. Germline-derived CDR1 and CDR2 are SGHVS and FQNEAQ. Here the CDR3 reads CASSLVRGRIRPYEQYL. As DNA, the CDR3 is TGTGCCAGCAGCTTAGTACGGGGAAGGATTCGCCCCTACGAGCAGTACCTC.

V is TRBV6-1 and J is TRBJ1-2; TRBD1 matches 7 bases. V gave up 8 bases and J gave up 5 bases; unmatched junction bases: 2. This CDR3 contains 11 residues. Germline V gives CDR1 MNHNS, CDR2 SASEGT. The CDR3 protein is CASQQGYGYTF. The CDR3 DNA sequence: TGTGCCAGCCAACAGGGGTATGGCTACACCTTC.

The chain carries TRBV24-1 and TRBJ2-6; 11 positions match TRBD2. Per the germline V gene, CDR1 is KGHDR and CDR2 is SFDVKD. With 5 bases clipped from V and 3 bases from J, the junction kept 26 bases outside the gene matches. The CDR3 totals 24 residues. The DNA for the CDR3 is TGTGCCACCAGTGGCCCCGACAGGGAGCGGGGGACTAGCGGACGAAAGAGTGGGGCCAACGTCCTGACTTTC. Translation: CATSGPDRERGTSGRKSGANVLTF.

This clonotype was detected only a few times. This chain links TRBV6-1 with TRBJ2-6, with D possibly TRBD1 on 6 matching bases. V shed 5 bases and J shed 2 bases, with 13 bases lying between them. Germline CDR1 and CDR2: MNHNS and SASEGT. This CDR3 has 16 amino acids. CDR3 nucleotide sequence: TGTGCCAGCAGTCAGCAACAGGGAACTGGGGCCAACGTCCTGACTTTC. It specifies CASSQQQGTGANVLTF.

Ten or more counts support this clonotype. V and J are TRBV2 and TRBJ2-1; TRBD2 matches 16 bases. Losses at the gene ends were 6 bases for V and 10 bases for J; bases not matched to a gene: 6. Germline V gene lookup returns CDR1 SNHLY and CDR2 FYNNEI. This CDR3 is built from 15 residues. CDR3 sequence reads: CASRPGTSGRVEQFF. Written as DNA, the CDR3 is TGTGCCAGCAGACCAGGGACTAGCGGGAGGGTCGAGCAGTTCTTC. Looking up the rest from reference TRBV2 and TRBJ2-1 gives the full variable domain: EPEVTQTPSHQVTQMGQEVILRCVPISNHLYFYWYRQILGQKVEFLVSFYNNEISEKSEIFDDQFSVERPDGSNFTLKIRSTKLEDSAMYFCASRPGTSGRVEQFFGPGTRLTVL.

This clonotype occurred a few times. The chain is built from TRBV6-5 and TRBJ1-6, with 8 bases aligning to TRBD1. Germline assignment: CDR1 MNHEY and CDR2 SVGAGI. CDR3 length equals 17 residues. The J segment lost 7 bases and the V segment lost 4 bases, leaving 12 bases of the junction unmatched. CDR3 loop: CASSSRTGSGRNSPLHF. The CDR3 DNA is TGTGCCAGCAGTTCTCGGACAGGGTCAGGAAGGAATTCACCCCTCCACTTT.

This clonotype was seen more than once but under ten times. This chain uses TRBV19 with TRBJ1-1; possible D gene TRBD1, 6 bases. V lost 5 bases and J 0 bases, leaving 13 bases between the germline ends. The CDR3 has 15 residues. In germline, CDR1 is LNHDA, CDR2 SQIVND (reference sequence). CDR3 in amino acids: CASSLYRDVNTEAFF. CDR3 bases: TGTGCCAGTAGTCTTTACAGGGACGTGAACACTGAAGCTTTCTTT.

This clonotype was seen a handful of times. The J gene is TRBJ2-7, the V gene TRBV20-1; maybe TRBD2 (6 bases). Trimming stripped 6 bases from V and 3 bases from J, with 15 bases between. The CDR3 has 13 residues. The germline CDR1 and CDR2 sequences are DFQATT and SNEGSKA (reference sequence). CDR3 DNA: TGCAGTGCCTTGGGACTCGCGAACTACGAGCAGTACTTC. It is translated as CSALGLANYEQYF.